This note documents a single T cell receptor beta chain sequence. Its antigen remains unknown. The data are from a study of cytomegalovirus exposure and HLA in healthy donors. Study as a whole: The 120 or so validation repertoires used a platform that matched the one used for the 550 to 800 first-cohort repertoires, as a later analysis reported. Regarding the study as a whole: A list of approximately 160 TCR beta chains associated with cytomegalovirus was given. Most TCRs appeared rarely, but some public TCRs recurred in many donors. Through in vitro validation, three CMV-associated chains were shown to be specific for CMV antigens.

The table came from immunoSEQ multiplex PCR; TCRdb's copy has only in-frame clones and leaves some out. The sample includes just over 80,000 clones, roughly 95% seen only once; the top ten take 1.3%. The V gene's germline CDR1 is SNHLY and CDR2 FYNNEI. The CDR3 spans 16 residues. J gave up 4 bases and V 6 bases, and 11 bases lay outside the gene matches. The source material was PBMCs. The chain links TRBV2 to TRBJ2-1, with 8 nucleotides matching TRBD2. The receptor was isolated from a woman aged 18-29 years in good health and CMV-seronegative. CDR3 nucleotide sequence: TGTGCCAGCAGCGCCACCCGACTAGCGAGATACAATGAGCAGTTCTTC. Residues: CASSATRLARYNEQFF.